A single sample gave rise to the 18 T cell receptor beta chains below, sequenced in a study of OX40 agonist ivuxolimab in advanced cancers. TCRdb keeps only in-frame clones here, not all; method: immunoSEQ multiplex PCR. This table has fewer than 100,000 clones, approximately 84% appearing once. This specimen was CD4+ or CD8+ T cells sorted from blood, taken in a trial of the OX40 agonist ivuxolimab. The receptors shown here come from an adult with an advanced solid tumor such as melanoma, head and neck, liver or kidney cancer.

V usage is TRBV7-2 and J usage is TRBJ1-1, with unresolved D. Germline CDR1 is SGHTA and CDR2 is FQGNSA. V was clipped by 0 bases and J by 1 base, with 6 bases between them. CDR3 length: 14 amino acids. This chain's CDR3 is CASSLAVWNTEAFF. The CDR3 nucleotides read TGTGCCAGCAGCTTAGCGGTGTGGAACACTGAAGCTTTCTTT.

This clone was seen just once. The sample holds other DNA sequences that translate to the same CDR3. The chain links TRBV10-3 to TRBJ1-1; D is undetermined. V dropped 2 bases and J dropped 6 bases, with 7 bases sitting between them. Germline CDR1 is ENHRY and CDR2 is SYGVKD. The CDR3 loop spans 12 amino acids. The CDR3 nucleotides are TGTGCCATCAGTGAGAGTGGGGCTGAAGCTTTCTTT. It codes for CAISESGAEAFF.

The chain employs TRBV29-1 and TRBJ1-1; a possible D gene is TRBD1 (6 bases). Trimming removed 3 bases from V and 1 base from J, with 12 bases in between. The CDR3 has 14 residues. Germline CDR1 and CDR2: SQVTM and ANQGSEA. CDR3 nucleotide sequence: TGCAGCGTTGAGGGGGCACTCAGGAACACTGAAGCTTTCTTT. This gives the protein CSVEGALRNTEAFF.

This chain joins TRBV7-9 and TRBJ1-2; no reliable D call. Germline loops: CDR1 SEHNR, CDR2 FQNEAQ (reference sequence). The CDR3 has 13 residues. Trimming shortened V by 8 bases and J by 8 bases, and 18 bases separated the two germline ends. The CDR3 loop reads CASQRLLDQGYTF. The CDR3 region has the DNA TGTGCCAGCCAAAGGCTCTTGGATCAAGGCTACACCTTC. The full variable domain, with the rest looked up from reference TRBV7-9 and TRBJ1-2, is DTGVSQNPRHKITKRGQNVTFRCDPISEHNRLYWYRQTLGQGPEFLTYFQNEAQLEKSRLLSDRFSAERPKGSFSTLEIQRTEQGDSAMYLCASQRLLDQGYTFGSGTRLTVV.

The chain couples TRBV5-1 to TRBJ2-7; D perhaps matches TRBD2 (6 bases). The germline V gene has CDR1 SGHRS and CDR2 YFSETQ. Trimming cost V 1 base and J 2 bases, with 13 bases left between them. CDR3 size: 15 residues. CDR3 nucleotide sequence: TGCGCCAGCAGCTTGTACGGGAGCAAAACCTACGAGCAGTACTTC. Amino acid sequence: CASSLYGSKTYEQYF.

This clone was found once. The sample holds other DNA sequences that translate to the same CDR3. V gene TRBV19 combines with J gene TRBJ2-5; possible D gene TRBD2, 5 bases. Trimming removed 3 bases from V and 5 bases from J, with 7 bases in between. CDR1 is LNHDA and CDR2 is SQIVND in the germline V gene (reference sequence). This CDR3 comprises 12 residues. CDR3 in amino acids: CASSIGEETQYF. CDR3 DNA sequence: TGTGCCAGTAGTATTGGGGAGGAGACCCAGTACTTC. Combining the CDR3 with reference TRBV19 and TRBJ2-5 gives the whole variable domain DGGITQSPKYLFRKEGQNVTLSCEQNLNHDAMYWYRQDPGQGLRLIYYSQIVNDFQKGDIAEGYSVSREKKESFPLTVTSAQKNPTAFYLCASSIGEETQYFGPGTRLLVL.

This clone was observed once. Written as DNA, the CDR3 is TGTGCCAGCAGTTCCTTGGGTGCTGGACAGAACTATGGCTACACCTTC. This sequence encodes CASSSLGAGQNYGYTF. The chain joins TRBV6-5 to TRBJ1-2; D is perhaps TRBD1 (6 bases). V shed 4 bases and J shed 2 bases, with 17 bases lying between them. Germline-derived CDR1 and CDR2 are MNHEY and SVGAGI. The length of the CDR3 is 16 residues.

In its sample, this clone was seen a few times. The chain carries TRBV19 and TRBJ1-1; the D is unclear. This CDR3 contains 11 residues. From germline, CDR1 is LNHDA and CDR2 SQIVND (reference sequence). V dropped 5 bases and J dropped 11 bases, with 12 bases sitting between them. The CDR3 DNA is TGTGCCAGTAGTTCCAAGCTCGTGGCTTTCTTT. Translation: CASSSKLVAFF.

The CDR3 is CASSPDRVSQPQHF. CDR3 in DNA: TGTGCCAGCAGTCCCGACAGGGTAAGTCAGCCCCAGCATTTT. The chain joins TRBV28 to TRBJ1-5; 7 bases are a match to TRBD1. CDR3 length: 14 amino acids. Germline CDR1 and CDR2: MDHEN and SYDVKM. V dropped 5 bases and J dropped 6; count of bases not matched to a gene: 7.

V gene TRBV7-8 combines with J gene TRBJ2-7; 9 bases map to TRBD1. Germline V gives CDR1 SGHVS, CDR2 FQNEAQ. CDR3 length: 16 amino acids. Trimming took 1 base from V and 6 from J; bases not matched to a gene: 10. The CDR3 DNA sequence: TGTGCCAGCAGCTTAGTGTTTGGGACAGGGAGTCCCGAGCAGTACGTC. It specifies CASSLVFGTGSPEQYV.

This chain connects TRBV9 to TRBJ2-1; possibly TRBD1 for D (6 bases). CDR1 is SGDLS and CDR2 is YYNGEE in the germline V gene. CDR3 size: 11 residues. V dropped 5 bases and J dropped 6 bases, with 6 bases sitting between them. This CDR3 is CASRDSNEQFF. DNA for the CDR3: TGTGCCAGCAGGGACAGCAATGAGCAGTTCTTC.

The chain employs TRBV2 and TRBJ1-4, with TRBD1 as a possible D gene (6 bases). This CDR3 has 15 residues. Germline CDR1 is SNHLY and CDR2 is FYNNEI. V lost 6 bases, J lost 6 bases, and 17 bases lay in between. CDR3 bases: TGTGCCAGCAGGAGGGCGGGGGGCTCCGATGAAAAACTGTTTTTT. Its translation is CASRRAGGSDEKLFF. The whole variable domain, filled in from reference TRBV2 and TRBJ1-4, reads EPEVTQTPSHQVTQMGQEVILRCVPISNHLYFYWYRQILGQKVEFLVSFYNNEISEKSEIFDDQFSVERPDGSNFTLKIRSTKLEDSAMYFCASRRAGGSDEKLFFGSGTQLSVL.

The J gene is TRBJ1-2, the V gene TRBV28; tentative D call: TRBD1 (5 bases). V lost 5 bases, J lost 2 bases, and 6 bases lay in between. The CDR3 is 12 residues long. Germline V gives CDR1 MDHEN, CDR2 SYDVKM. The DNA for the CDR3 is TGTGCCAGCAGTCCAGGGAACTATGGCTACACCTTC. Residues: CASSPGNYGYTF.

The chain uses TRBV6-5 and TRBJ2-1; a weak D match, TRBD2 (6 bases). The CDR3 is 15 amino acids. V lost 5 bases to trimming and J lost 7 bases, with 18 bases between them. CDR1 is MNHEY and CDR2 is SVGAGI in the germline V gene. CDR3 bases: TGTGCCAGCAGTCCCCCGGACTATAGAAAGAATGAGCAGTTCTTC. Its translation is CASSPPDYRKNEQFF.

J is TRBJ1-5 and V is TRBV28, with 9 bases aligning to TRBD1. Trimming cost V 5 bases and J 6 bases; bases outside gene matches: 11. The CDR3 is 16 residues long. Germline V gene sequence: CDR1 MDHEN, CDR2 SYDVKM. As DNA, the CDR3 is TGTGCCAGCAGTGGGAACAGGGGGCGCTTAAGTCAGCCCCAGCATTTT. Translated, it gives CASSGNRGRLSQPQHF. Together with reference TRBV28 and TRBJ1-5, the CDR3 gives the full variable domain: DVKVTQSSRYLVKRTGEKVFLECVQDMDHENMFWYRQDPGLGLRLIYFSYDVKMKEKGDIPEGYSVSREKKERFSLILESASTNQTSMYLCASSGNRGRLSQPQHFGDGTRLSIL.

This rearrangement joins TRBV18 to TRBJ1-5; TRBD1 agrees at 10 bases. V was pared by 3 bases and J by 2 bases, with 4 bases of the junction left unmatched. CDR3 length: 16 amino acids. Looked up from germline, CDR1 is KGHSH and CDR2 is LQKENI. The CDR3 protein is CASSPVGTGGNQPQHF. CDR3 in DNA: TGTGCCAGCTCACCGGTAGGGACAGGGGGCAATCAGCCCCAGCATTTT.

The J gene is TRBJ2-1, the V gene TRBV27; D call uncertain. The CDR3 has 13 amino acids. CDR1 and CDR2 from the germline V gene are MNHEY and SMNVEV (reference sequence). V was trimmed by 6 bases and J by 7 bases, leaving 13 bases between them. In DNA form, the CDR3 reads TGTGCCAGCAGGGATCGACCCCGGAATGAGCAGTTCTTC. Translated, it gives CASRDRPRNEQFF.

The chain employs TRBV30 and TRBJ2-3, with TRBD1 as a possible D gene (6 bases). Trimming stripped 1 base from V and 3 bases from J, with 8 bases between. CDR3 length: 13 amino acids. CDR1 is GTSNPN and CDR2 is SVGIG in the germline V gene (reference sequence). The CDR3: CAWSAGVTDTQYF. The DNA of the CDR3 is TGTGCCTGGAGTGCAGGGGTAACAGATACGCAGTATTTT.